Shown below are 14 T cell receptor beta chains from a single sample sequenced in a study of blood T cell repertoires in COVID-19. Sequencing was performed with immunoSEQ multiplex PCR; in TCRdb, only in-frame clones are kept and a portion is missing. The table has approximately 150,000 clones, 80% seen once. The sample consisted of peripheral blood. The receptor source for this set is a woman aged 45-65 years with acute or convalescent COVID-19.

CDR3 in DNA: TGTGCCAGTAGTTTTCACAGTGATTCACCCCTCCACTTT. It yields the protein CASSFHSDSPLHF. V usage is TRBV19 and J usage is TRBJ1-6; D is unresolved. Trimming removed 5 bases at V and 8 bases at J, with 10 bases between. Germline V gene sequence: CDR1 LNHDA, CDR2 SQIVND (reference sequence). CDR3 length: 13 amino acids. Supplemented by reference TRBV19 and TRBJ1-6, the full variable domain reads DGGITQSPKYLFRKEGQNVTLSCEQNLNHDAMYWYRQDPGQGLRLIYYSQIVNDFQKGDIAEGYSVSREKKESFPLTVTSAQKNPTAFYLCASSFHSDSPLHFGNGTRLTVT.

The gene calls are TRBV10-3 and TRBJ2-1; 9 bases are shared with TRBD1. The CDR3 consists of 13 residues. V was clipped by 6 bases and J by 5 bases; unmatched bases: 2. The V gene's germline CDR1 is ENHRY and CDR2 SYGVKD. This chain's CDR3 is CAISGTGHNEQFF. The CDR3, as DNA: TGTGCCATCAGCGGGACAGGGCACAATGAGCAGTTCTTC.

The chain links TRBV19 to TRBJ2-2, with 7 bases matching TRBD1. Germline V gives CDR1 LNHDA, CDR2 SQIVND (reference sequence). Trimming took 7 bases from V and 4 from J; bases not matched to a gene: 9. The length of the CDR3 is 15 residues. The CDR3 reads CASILRQGSTGELFF. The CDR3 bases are TGTGCCAGTATACTACGACAGGGCTCCACCGGGGAGCTGTTTTTT.

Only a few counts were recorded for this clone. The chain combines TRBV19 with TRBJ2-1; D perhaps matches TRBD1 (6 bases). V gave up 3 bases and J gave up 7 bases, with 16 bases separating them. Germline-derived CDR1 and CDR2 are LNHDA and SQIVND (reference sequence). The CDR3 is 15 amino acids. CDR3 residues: CASSIHRVLRNEQFF. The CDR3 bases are TGTGCCAGTAGTATCCACAGGGTCCTAAGGAATGAGCAGTTCTTC.

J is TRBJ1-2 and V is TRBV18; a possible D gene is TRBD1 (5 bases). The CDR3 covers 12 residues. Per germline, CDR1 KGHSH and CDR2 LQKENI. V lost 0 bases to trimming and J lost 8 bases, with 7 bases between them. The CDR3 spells CASSPPQGGYTF. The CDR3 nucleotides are TGTGCCAGCTCACCACCCCAGGGCGGCTACACCTTC.

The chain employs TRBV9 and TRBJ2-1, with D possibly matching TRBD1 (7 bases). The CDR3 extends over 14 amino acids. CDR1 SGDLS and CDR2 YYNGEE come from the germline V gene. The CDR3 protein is CASQGGLSYNEQFF. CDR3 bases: TGTGCGAGCCAGGGGGGTCTCTCCTACAATGAGCAGTTCTTC.

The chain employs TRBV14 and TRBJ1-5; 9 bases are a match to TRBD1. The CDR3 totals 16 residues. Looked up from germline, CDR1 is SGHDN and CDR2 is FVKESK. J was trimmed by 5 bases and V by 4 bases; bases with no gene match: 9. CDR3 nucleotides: TGTGCCAGCAGCCTACTAAGGGACAGGGCGGATCAGCCCCAGCATTTT. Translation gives CASSLLRDRADQPQHF.

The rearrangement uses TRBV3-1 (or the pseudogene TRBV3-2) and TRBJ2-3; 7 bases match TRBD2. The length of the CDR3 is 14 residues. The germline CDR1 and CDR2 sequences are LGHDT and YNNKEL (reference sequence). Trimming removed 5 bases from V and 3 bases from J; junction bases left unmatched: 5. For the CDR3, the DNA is TGTGCCAGCAGCACGGGGGGTGGGACAGATACGCAGTATTTT. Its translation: CASSTGGGTDTQYF.

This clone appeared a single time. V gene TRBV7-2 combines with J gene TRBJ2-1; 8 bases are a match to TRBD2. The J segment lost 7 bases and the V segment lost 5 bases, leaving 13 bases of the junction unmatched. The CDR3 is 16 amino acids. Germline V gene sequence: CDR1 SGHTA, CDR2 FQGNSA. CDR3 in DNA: TGTGCCAGCAGCCCTCTACTAGCGGTCGATCGTAATGAGCAGTTCTTC. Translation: CASSPLLAVDRNEQFF.

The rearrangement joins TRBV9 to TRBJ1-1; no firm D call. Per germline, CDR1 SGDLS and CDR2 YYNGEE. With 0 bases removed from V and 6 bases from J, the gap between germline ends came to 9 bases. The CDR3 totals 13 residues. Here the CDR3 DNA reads TGTGCCAGCAGCGTAGTGGGGAGCGCTGAAGCTTTCTTT. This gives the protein CASSVVGSAEAFF.

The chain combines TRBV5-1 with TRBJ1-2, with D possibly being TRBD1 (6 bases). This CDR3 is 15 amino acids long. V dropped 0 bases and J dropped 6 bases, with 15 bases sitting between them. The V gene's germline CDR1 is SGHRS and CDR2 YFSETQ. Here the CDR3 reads CASSLAGGPGHGYTF. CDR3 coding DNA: TGCGCCAGCAGCTTGGCCGGGGGGCCAGGGCATGGCTACACCTTC.

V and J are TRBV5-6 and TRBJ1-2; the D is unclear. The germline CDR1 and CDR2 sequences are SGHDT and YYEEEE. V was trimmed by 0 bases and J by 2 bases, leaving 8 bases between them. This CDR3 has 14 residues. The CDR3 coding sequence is TGTGCCAGCAGCTTGGGGCACAACAACTATGGCTACACCTTC. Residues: CASSLGHNNYGYTF.

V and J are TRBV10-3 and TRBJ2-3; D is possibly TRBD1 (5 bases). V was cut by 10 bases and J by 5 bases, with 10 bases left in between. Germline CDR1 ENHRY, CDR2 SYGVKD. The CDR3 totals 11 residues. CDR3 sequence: CATTTEDTQYF. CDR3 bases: TGTGCCACTACGACAGAAGATACGCAGTATTTT.

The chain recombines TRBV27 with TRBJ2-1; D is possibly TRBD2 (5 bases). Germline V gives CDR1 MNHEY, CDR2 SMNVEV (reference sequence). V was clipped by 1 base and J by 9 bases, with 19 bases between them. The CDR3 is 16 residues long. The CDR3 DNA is TGTGCCAGCAGTTTATTCGCTAACAACATTGAGGGTGAGCAGTTCTTC. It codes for CASSLFANNIEGEQFF.